What follows are 16 T cell receptor beta chains derived from one specimen sequenced in a study of blood T cell repertoires in COVID-19. Profiling relied on immunoSEQ multiplex PCR, and the TCRdb table lists in-frame clones only, not all of them. The sample lists 310,000 or so clones; 75% to 90% were seen once. Sequences were obtained from peripheral blood. These receptors came from a woman in her thirties who had recovered from COVID-19.

The chain links TRBV2 to TRBJ2-3; perhaps TRBD2 as D (6 bases). CDR1 SNHLY and CDR2 FYNNEI come from the germline V gene. The V and J ends lost 4 bases and 4 bases respectively, with 9 bases between them. CDR3 length: 13 residues. DNA for the CDR3: TGTGCCAGCAGTGCCAGACTAGCAGATACGCAGTATTTT. It translates to CASSARLADTQYF.

This rearrangement joins TRBV5-6 to TRBJ2-1, with 11 nucleotides matching TRBD1. CDR3 size: 15 residues. The junction had 8 bases not matched to a gene; V was cut back by 5 bases and J by 7 bases. The V gene's germline CDR1 is SGHDT and CDR2 YYEEEE. The chain's CDR3 is CASSYGTGGGNEQFF. In DNA, the CDR3 is TGTGCCAGCAGTTACGGGACAGGGGGTGGGAATGAGCAGTTCTTC.

The chain employs TRBV11-3 and TRBJ2-2; no firm D call. Trimming stripped 1 base from V and 6 bases from J, with 6 bases between. Per germline, CDR1 SGHNT and CDR2 YENEEA. CDR3 length: 13 residues. CDR3 bases: TGTGCCAGCAGCTTAGGTTTCTCCGGGGAGCTGTTTTTT. It specifies CASSLGFSGELFF.

This chain links TRBV6-6 with TRBJ2-7; 10 nucleotides line up with TRBD1. Trimming removed 3 bases from V and 6 bases from J; junction bases left unmatched: 8. The CDR3 covers 15 residues. Germline V gene lookup returns CDR1 MNHNY and CDR2 SVGAGI (reference sequence). CDR3 DNA: TGTGCCAGCAGTTATCCGGGACAGGGGACGGGCGAGCAGTACTTC. Translation: CASSYPGQGTGEQYF.

This clone was seen just once. The rearrangement links TRBV6-6 to TRBJ2-1; 11 nucleotides match TRBD2. Germline values: CDR1 MNHNY, CDR2 SVGAGI (reference sequence). The CDR3 spans 14 residues. J was trimmed by 4 bases and V by 9 bases; bases with no gene match: 5. CDR3 sequence (DNA): TGTGCCAGTAATGGACTAGCGGGTTACAATGAGCAGTTCTTC. Protein: CASNGLAGYNEQFF.

This sequence joins TRBV29-1 and TRBJ2-1; D may be TRBD1 (5 bases). The V end lost 5 bases, the J end lost 7 bases, and 9 bases lay between the germline ends. The CDR3 contains 11 residues. CDR1 and CDR2 from the germline V gene are SQVTM and ANQGSEA. As DNA, the CDR3 is TGCAGCGTTCAACAGGAGAATGAGCAGTTCTTC. This translates into CSVQQENEQFF.

The V call is TRBV6-4, the J call TRBJ2-3; 11 bases are a match to TRBD2. The germline V gene has CDR1 MRHNA and CDR2 SNTAGT. The CDR3 has 16 residues. V lost 5 bases, J lost 3 bases, and 7 bases stayed unmatched. The CDR3 here is CASSTTSGSGTDTQYF. CDR3 nucleotide sequence: TGTGCCAGCAGTACCACTAGCGGGAGCGGAACAGATACGCAGTATTTT.

In this sample, this clone turned up once. This chain links TRBV4-3 with TRBJ1-2; TRBD1 aligns across 7 bases. CDR3 size: 16 residues. Germline V gene sequence: CDR1 LGHNA, CDR2 YSLEER. The junction had 6 bases not matched to a gene; V was cut back by 0 bases and J by 2 bases. CDR3 bases: TGCGCCAGCAGCCAAGATTTGGCAGGGGGAAACTATGGCTACACCTTC. Protein product: CASSQDLAGGNYGYTF.

The chain couples TRBV7-6 to TRBJ2-3; weak D call: TRBD1 (5 bases). Trimming stripped 3 bases from V and 1 base from J, with 14 bases between. Germline CDR1 reads SGHVS; CDR2 reads FNYEAQ. The CDR3 length is 16 residues. The CDR3 nucleotides read TGTGCCAGCAGCTTGGGCCAATTGACAGGCACAGATACGCAGTATTTT. It translates to CASSLGQLTGTDTQYF.

The chain recombines TRBV27 with TRBJ1-5, with D tentatively TRBD1 (6 bases). CDR3 size: 13 residues. V gave up 4 bases and J gave up 4 bases, with 8 bases separating them. Germline values: CDR1 MNHEY, CDR2 SMNVEV (reference sequence). In nucleotides, the CDR3 is TGTGCCAGCAGTTACCAGGGGAATCAGCCCCAGCATTTT. Amino acid sequence: CASSYQGNQPQHF.

The rearrangement joins TRBV4-2 to TRBJ2-1, with a weak D call TRBD2 (5 bases). Between the trimmed V and J ends, which lost 0 bases and 10 bases, there was a span of 10 bases. Per the germline V gene, CDR1 is LGHNA and CDR2 is YNFKEQ. This CDR3 comprises 13 residues. The CDR3 loop is CASSQDGGREQFF. In DNA form, the CDR3 reads TGTGCCAGCAGCCAAGACGGAGGAAGGGAGCAGTTCTTC.

This clone was detected once. Its ends do not fully match the called genes, so a read error is possible. The gene calls are TRBV19 and TRBJ1-2; D is unclear. This CDR3 is 13 amino acids long. The germline CDR1 and CDR2 sequences are LNHDA and SQIVND (reference sequence). The CDR3 region has the DNA TGTGCCAGTAGTGTAGATAGGGAGAATGGCTACACCTTC. Translating it yields CASSVDRENGYTF.

The J gene is TRBJ1-5, the V gene TRBV9; 7 bases line up with TRBD1. The CDR3 has 15 amino acids. Trimming removed 4 bases from V and 3 bases from J; junction bases left unmatched: 7. Germline CDR1 and CDR2: SGDLS and YYNGEE. The DNA for the CDR3 is TGTGCCAGCAGCCAGAGGGGGCAGGTCAATCAGCCCCAGCATTTT. As protein: CASSQRGQVNQPQHF.

The chain has TRBV11-2 and TRBJ2-3; D call uncertain. The CDR3 sequence is 15 residues long. V gave up 5 bases and J gave up 1 base, with 13 bases separating them. CDR1 and CDR2 from the germline V gene are SGHAT and FQNNGV. The DNA of the CDR3 is TGTGCCAGCAGCCCCGACTTGGCGGGCACAGATACGCAGTATTTT. This sequence encodes CASSPDLAGTDTQYF.

The gene calls are TRBV28 and TRBJ1-5; D is ambiguous. This CDR3 is 14 amino acids long. With 7 bases removed from V and 3 bases from J, the gap between germline ends came to 13 bases. Germline V gives CDR1 MDHEN, CDR2 SYDVKM. The CDR3 protein is CASMGGSPNQPQHF. In DNA, the CDR3 is TGTGCCAGCATGGGAGGGAGCCCCAATCAGCCCCAGCATTTT.

This clone occurred a few times. The chain employs TRBV7-2 and TRBJ1-3, with no clear D. Per germline, CDR1 SGHTA and CDR2 FQGNSA. Trimming removed 1 base from V and 4 bases from J, with 14 bases in between. The CDR3 is made up of 16 amino acids. In DNA, the CDR3 is TGTGCCAGCAGCTTAGTTTCCCTTAACACGGGAAACACCATATATTTT. It yields the protein CASSLVSLNTGNTIYF.